This T cell receptor (beta chain) was captured in a study of shared clonotypes between healthy human individuals. Per the germline V gene, CDR1 is MGHRA and CDR2 is YSYEKL. This CDR3 has 18 amino acids. J was trimmed by 0 bases and V by 5 bases; bases with no gene match: 12. At deep level, the assay was performed. The authors' processing: ImmunoSEQ gave junction-only sequences without quality scores, so filtering differed. Measured with immunoSEQ multiplex PCR; TCRdb has only the in-frame clones, and not every one. Clone size and the V and J calls come from that table; the DNA yielded D and trimming. The sample holds millions of clones, approximately 94% seen once.

The chain carries TRBV4-1 and TRBJ2-1; 8 bases agree with TRBD1. The receptor's source is a man aged 18 to 29 in good health. Sequencing input: naive CD4+ T cells sorted from blood. As to subset: CD45RA+ positively selected. The CDR3 here is CASSSRSGTGRSYNEQFF. The CDR3, as DNA: TGCGCCAGCAGCAGCCGTTCCGGGACAGGTCGCTCCTACAATGAGCAGTTCTTC.